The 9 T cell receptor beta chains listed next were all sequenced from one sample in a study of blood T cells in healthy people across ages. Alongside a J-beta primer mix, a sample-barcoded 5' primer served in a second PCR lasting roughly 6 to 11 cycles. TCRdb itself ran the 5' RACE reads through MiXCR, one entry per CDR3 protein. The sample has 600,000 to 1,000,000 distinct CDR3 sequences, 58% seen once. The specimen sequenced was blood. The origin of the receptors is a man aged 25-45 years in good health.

The CDR3 DNA is TGCGCCAGCAGCTTGGCTAGCGGGGGCTTCAATGAGCAGTTCTTC. Residues: CASSLASGGFNEQFF. This chain uses TRBV5-1 with TRBJ2-1; 10 bases align to TRBD2. CDR1 SGHRS and CDR2 YFSETQ come from the germline V gene. This CDR3 contains 15 residues. The ends lost 0 bases at V and 6 bases at J; junction bases unmatched: 3.

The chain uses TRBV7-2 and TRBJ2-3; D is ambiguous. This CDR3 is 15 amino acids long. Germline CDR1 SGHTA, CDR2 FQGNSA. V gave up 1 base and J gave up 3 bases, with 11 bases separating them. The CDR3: CASSLGGAQTDTQYF. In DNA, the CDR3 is TGTGCCAGCAGCTTAGGAGGCGCACAGACAGATACGCAGTATTTT.

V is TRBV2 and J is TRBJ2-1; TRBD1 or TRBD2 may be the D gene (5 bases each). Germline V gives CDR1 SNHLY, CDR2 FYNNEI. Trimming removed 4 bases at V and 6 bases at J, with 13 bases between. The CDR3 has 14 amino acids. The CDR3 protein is CASSGTGAGNEQFF. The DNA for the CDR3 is TGTGCCAGCAGTGGAACCGGGGCGGGCAATGAGCAGTTCTTC. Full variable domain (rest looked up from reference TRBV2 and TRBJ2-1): EPEVTQTPSHQVTQMGQEVILRCVPISNHLYFYWYRQILGQKVEFLVSFYNNEISEKSEIFDDQFSVERPDGSNFTLKIRSTKLEDSAMYFCASSGTGAGNEQFFGPGTRLTVL.

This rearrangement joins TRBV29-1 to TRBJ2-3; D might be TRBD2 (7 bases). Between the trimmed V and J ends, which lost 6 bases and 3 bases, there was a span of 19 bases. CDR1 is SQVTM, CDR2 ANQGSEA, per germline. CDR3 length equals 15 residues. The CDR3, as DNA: TGCAGCGTCGGTCCGGGGGGCTCAGCGACAGATACGCAGTATTTT. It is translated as CSVGPGGSATDTQYF.

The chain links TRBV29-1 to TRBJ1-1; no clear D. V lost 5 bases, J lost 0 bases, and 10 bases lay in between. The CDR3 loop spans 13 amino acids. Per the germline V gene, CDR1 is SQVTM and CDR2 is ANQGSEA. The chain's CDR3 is CSVFSGLNTEAFF. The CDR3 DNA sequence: TGCAGCGTTTTTTCAGGTTTGAACACTGAAGCTTTCTTT.

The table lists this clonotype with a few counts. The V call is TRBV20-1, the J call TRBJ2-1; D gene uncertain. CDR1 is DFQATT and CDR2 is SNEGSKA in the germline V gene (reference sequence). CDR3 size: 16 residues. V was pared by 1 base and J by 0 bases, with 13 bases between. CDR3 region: CSARGYQTNSYNEQFF. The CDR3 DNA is TGCAGTGCTAGAGGGTACCAAACTAACTCCTACAATGAGCAGTTCTTC.

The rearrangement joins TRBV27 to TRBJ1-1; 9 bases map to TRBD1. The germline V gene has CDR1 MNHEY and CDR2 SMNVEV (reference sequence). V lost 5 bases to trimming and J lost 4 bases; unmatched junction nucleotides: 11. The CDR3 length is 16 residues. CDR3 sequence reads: CASSTSDRGRFTEAFF. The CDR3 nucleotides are TGTGCCAGCAGTACCTCGGACAGGGGCCGTTTCACTGAAGCTTTCTTT.

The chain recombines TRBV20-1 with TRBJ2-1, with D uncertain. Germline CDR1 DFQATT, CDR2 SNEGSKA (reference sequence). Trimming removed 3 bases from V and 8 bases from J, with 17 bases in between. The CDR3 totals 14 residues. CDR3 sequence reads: CSASKGWSIDEQFF. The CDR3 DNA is TGCAGTGCTAGTAAGGGTTGGAGTATTGATGAGCAGTTCTTC.

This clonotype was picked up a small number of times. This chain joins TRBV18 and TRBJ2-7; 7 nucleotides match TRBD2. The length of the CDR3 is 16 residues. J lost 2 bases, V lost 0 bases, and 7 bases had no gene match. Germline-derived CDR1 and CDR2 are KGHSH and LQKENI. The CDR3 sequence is CASSPPGGGNTYEQYF. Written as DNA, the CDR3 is TGTGCCAGCTCACCACCGGGGGGAGGGAATACCTACGAGCAGTACTTC.